Listed below are T cell receptor beta chains from one sample, sequenced in a study of T cell responses to AZD1222 COVID-19 vaccine. The repertoire was sequenced with immunoSEQ multiplex PCR; TCRdb's copy has only in-frame clones and lacks some. This sample has about 70,000 clones, with around 85% found just once. The source was peripheral blood, collected on day 0 of AZD1222 vaccination. These receptors came from an adult in good health. The CDR3 runs from the conserved cysteine through the conserved F or W. A D gene is named only where the DNA matches it firmly. Only some rows state a clone size, as once, few, many or a class for expanded clones.

>TRBV21-1|TRBJ2-7|NA|NA
TGTGCCAGCAGCAACAGGACTAAAACCTCCTACGAGCAGTACTTC
CASSNRTKTSYEQYF
>TRBV5-1|TRBJ1-1|NA|NA
TGCGCCAGCAGCTTGAATAGTCTGGGGCCAGCTTTCTTT
CASSLNSLGPAFF
>TRBV9|TRBJ2-2|NA|TRBD2
TGTGCCAGCAGCGTAGTAGAACTAGGACTAGCGGGAGCCACCGGGGAGCTGTTTTTT
CASSVVELGLAGATGELFF
>TRBV20-1|TRBJ1-4|few|NA
TGCAGTGCTATGACAGGCTCGAAACTGTTTTTT
CSAMTGSKLFF
>TRBV6-4|TRBJ2-3|few|TRBD2
TGTGCCAGCAGTGAAGCGGGAGGCACAGATACGCAGTATTTT
CASSEAGGTDTQYF
>TRBV5-1|TRBJ2-1|NA|NA
TGCGCCAGCCGACCCGGAGGAGCGGAAAGCTACAATGAGCAGTTCTTC
CASRPGGAESYNEQFF
>TRBV5-1|TRBJ1-4|NA|NA
TGCGCCAGCAGTACCGGGACAACAACTAATGAAAAACTGTTTTTT
CASSTGTTTNEKLFF
>TRBV30|TRBJ1-5|NA|NA
TGTGCCTGGAGTGTATCCCAGTTCAATCAGCCCCAGCATTTT
CAWSVSQFNQPQHF
>TRBV7-9|TRBJ1-6|NA|NA
TGTGCCAGCAGCTTAAGGAGGGAAAATTCACCCCTCCACTTT
CASSLRRENSPLHF
>TRBV5-1|TRBJ1-4|NA|NA
TGCGCCAGCAGCTTAAACGCCAATGAAAAACTGTTTTTT
CASSLNANEKLFF
>TRBV6-6|TRBJ1-2|NA|TRBD1
TGTGCCAGCACCGAGTCAGGGGGGAACTATGGCTACACCTTC
CASTESGGNYGYTF
>TRBV27|TRBJ1-1|NA|NA
TGTGCCAGCAGTTTAGGGTTAGGGACTGAAGCTTTCTTT
CASSLGLGTEAFF
>TRBV7-9|TRBJ1-3|NA|NA
TGTGCCAGCAGCTCCCGGACAGTCTCTGGAAACACCATATATTTT
CASSSRTVSGNTIYF
>TRBV7-9|TRBJ1-1|NA|NA
TGTGCCAGCAGCGCAGGTCTCACTGAAGCTTTCTTT
CASSAGLTEAFF
>TRBV10-3|TRBJ2-2|NA|TRBD2
TGTGCCATCAGTGAGCGGACTAGCGGGAACACCGGGGAGCTGTTTTTT
CAISERTSGNTGELFF
>TRBV19|TRBJ1-2|few|NA
TGTGCCAGTAGTTCTCAGGGGCGGGGAGGCTACACCTTC
CASSSQGRGGYTF
>TRBV6-5|TRBJ1-6|NA|NA
TGTGCCAGCAGTTACGAGAAGGCTTCGAATTCACCCCTCCACTTT
CASSYEKASNSPLHF
>TRBV3-1/TRBV3-2|TRBJ1-3|NA|TRBD1
TGTGCCAGCAGCCAAGATACAGGGGGCAGTTCTGGAAACACCATATATTTT
CASSQDTGGSSGNTIYF
>TRBV29-1|TRBJ1-1|NA|NA
TGCAGCGTTGGACAGAGCCCGACTGAAGCTTTCTTT
CSVGQSPTEAFF
>TRBV9|TRBJ2-2|NA|TRBD1
TGTGCCAGCAGCGCCCGGACAGGGACCGGGGAGCTGTTTTTT
CASSARTGTGELFF
>TRBV5-1|TRBJ2-1|NA|NA
TGCGCCAGCAGTAGAAGTGGAGCAGGGGCCCCTCTCGGCTCCTACAATGAGCAGTTCTTC
CASSRSGAGAPLGSYNEQFF
>TRBV10-3|TRBJ1-4|NA|NA
TGTGCCATCAGTGAGCGGCAGTTACAGTCAACTAATGAAAAACTGTTTTTT
CAISERQLQSTNEKLFF
>TRBV11-2|TRBJ1-3|NA|NA
TGTGCCAGCAGCTTAGTCACTGGAAACACCATATATTTT
CASSLVTGNTIYF
>TRBV5-1|TRBJ2-3|NA|TRBD2
TGCGCCAGCAGCCTACTAGCGGGAGGCCCCACAGATACGCAGTATTTT
CASSLLAGGPTDTQYF
>TRBV9|TRBJ1-2|NA|NA
TGTGCCAGCAGCGGGCGGGACTCTGGCTACACCTTC
CASSGRDSGYTF
>TRBV7-2|TRBJ1-1|few|NA
TGTGCCAGCAGCATAAACAGGGCGACTGAAGCTTTCTTT
CASSINRATEAFF
>TRBV18|TRBJ2-6|NA|TRBD1
TGTGCCAGCTCTCCTCTGGGACAGAGCTCTGGGGCCAACGTCCTGACTTTC
CASSPLGQSSGANVLTF
>TRBV29-1|TRBJ1-2|NA|TRBD1
TGCAGCGTCGCGGGACAGGGCTATGGCTACACCTTC
CSVAGQGYGYTF
>TRBV10-2|TRBJ2-5|NA|TRBD2
TGCGCCAGCAGGGGCAGGGAGGGGGAGACCCAGTACTTC
CASRGREGETQYF
>TRBV27|TRBJ2-3|NA|TRBD2
TGTGCCAGCAGTGTTAGCGGGAGCTACACAGATACGCAGTATTTT
CASSVSGSYTDTQYF
>TRBV19|TRBJ2-2|NA|TRBD2
TGTGCCAGTAGTCATCCAGGGAGGGCCGGGGAGCTGTTTTTT
CASSHPGRAGELFF
>TRBV7-2|TRBJ2-7|once|TRBD1
TGTGCCAGCAGTGCGGGACAGGTCTACGAGCAGTACTTC
CASSAGQVYEQYF
>TRBV4-1|TRBJ2-1|NA|TRBD2
TGCGCCAGCAGCCCCGGGCGGCTAGCGGGAGTTCATGACAATGAGCAGTTCTTC
CASSPGRLAGVHDNEQFF
>TRBV2|TRBJ1-6|NA|NA
TGTGCCAGCAGTGAGGGAGGCCCGAATTCACCCCTCCACTTT
CASSEGGPNSPLHF